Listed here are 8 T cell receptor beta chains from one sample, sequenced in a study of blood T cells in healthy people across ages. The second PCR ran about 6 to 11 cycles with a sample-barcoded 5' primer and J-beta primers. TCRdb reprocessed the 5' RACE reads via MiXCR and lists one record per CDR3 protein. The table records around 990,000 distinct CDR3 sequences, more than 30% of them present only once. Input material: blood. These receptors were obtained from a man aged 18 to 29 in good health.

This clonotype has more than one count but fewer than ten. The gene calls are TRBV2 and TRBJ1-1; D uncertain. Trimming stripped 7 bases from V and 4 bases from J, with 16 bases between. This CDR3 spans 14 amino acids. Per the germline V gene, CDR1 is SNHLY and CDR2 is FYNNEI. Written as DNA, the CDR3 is TGTGCCAGCACGGGCCTCGAGGGAACCACTGAAGCTTTCTTT. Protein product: CASTGLEGTTEAFF. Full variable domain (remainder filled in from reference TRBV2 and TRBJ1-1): EPEVTQTPSHQVTQMGQEVILRCVPISNHLYFYWYRQILGQKVEFLVSFYNNEISEKSEIFDDQFSVERPDGSNFTLKIRSTKLEDSAMYFCASTGLEGTTEAFFGQGTRLTVV.

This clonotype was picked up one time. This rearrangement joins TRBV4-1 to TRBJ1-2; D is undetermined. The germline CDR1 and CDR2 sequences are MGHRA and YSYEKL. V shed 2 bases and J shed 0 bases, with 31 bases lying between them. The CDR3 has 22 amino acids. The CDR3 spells CASSQSKRTDLRVWLANYGYTF. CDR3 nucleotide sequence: TGCGCCAGCAGCCAAAGTAAGAGGACCGATCTGAGGGTCTGGTTAGCTAACTATGGCTACACCTTC.

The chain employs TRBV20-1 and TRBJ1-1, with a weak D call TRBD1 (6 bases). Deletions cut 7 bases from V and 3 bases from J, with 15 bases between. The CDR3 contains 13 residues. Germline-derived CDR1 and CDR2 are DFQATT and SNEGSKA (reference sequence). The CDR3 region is CSGVERGDTEAFF. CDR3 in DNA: TGCAGTGGGGTTGAAAGGGGGGACACTGAAGCTTTCTTT.

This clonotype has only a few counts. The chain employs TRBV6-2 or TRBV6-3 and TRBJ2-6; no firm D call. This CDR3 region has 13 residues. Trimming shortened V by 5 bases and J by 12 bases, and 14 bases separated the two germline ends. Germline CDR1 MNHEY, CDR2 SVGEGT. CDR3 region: CASSERILPVLTF. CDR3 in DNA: TGTGCCAGCAGTGAACGGATACTACCCGTCCTGACTTTC.

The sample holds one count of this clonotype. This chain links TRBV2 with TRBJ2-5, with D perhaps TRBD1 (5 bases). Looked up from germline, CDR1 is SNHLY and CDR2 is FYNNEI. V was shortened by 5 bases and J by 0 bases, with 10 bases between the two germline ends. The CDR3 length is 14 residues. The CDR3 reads CASSIRQNQETQYF. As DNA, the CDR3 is TGTGCCAGCAGTATTCGACAGAACCAAGAGACCCAGTACTTC.

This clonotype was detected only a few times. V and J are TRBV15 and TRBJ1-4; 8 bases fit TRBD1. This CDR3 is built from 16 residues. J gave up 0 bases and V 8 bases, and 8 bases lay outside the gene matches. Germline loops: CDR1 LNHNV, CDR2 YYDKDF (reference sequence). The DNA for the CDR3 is TGTGCCACCGCACAGGGGGTCGGCGCAACTAATGAAAAACTGTTTTTT. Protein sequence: CATAQGVGATNEKLFF.

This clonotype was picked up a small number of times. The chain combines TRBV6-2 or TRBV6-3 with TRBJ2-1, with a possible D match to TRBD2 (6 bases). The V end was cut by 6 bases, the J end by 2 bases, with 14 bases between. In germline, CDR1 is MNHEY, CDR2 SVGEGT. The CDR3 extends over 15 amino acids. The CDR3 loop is CASRWSAGTYNEQFF. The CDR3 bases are TGTGCCAGCAGGTGGTCTGCGGGGACCTACAATGAGCAGTTCTTC.

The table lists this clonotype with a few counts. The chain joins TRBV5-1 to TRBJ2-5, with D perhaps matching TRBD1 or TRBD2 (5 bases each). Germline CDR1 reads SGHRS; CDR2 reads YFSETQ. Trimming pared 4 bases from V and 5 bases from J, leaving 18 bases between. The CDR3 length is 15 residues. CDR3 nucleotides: TGCGCCAGCAGCCCTTCCGGGGCTAGTACTGAGACCCAGTACTTC. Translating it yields CASSPSGASTETQYF.